Shown below are 25 T cell receptor beta chains from a single sample sequenced in a study of early T cells in non-severe SARS-CoV-2 infection. Each CDR3 protein is one row after TCRdb ran MiXCR on the 5' RACE reads. The data hold 65,000 to 80,000 distinct CDR3 sequences, with 9.5% to 15% observed a single time. The sample was whole blood. The receptors were gathered from an adult who was a healthcare worker with PCR-confirmed SARS-CoV-2 infection or an uninfected control (not recorded which).

A few counts support this clonotype. The rearrangement links TRBV28 to TRBJ2-3, with D uncertain. Germline V gene sequence: CDR1 MDHEN, CDR2 SYDVKM. This CDR3 is built from 13 residues. Trimming stripped 3 bases from V and 5 bases from J, with 9 bases between. The CDR3 reads CASSFPAGDTQYF. The CDR3, as DNA: TGTGCCAGCAGTTTCCCCGCCGGAGATACGCAGTATTTT. Using reference TRBV28 and TRBJ2-3 for the parts outside the CDR3, the full variable domain is DVKVTQSSRYLVKRTGEKVFLECVQDMDHENMFWYRQDPGLGLRLIYFSYDVKMKEKGDIPEGYSVSREKKERFSLILESASTNQTSMYLCASSFPAGDTQYFGPGTRLTVL.

The gene calls are TRBV7-2 and TRBJ2-3; 10 bases match TRBD2. Germline values: CDR1 SGHTA, CDR2 FQGNSA. This CDR3 spans 17 amino acids. V trimming: 3 bases; J trimming: 4 bases; junction bases outside the gene matches: 10. The CDR3 bases are TGTGCCAGCAGCTTTCTCTCAGCGGGGGGGCGGTCAGATACGCAGTATTTT. Its protein product is CASSFLSAGGRSDTQYF.

V is TRBV19 and J is TRBJ2-2; 8 bases match TRBD1. Losses at the gene ends were 8 bases for V and 4 bases for J; bases not matched to a gene: 3. Germline loops: CDR1 LNHDA, CDR2 SQIVND (reference sequence). The CDR3 is made up of 13 amino acids. In DNA form, the CDR3 reads TGTGCCAGTGGGGACAGGTTCACCGGGGAGCTGTTTTTT. Its protein product is CASGDRFTGELFF.

This clonotype was seen many times. This sequence joins TRBV5-1 and TRBJ2-5; 7 nucleotides align to TRBD1. This CDR3 comprises 14 residues. The V and J ends lost 4 bases and 5 bases, in that order; junction bases with no gene match: 8. Germline-derived CDR1 and CDR2 are SGHRS and YFSETQ. CDR3 DNA sequence: TGCGCCAGCAGCCCTCGACAGGGATGGGAGACCCAGTACTTC. Translated: CASSPRQGWETQYF.

This clonotype was observed at least ten times. This chain joins TRBV28 and TRBJ2-3; possible D gene TRBD2, 6 bases. This CDR3 has 13 amino acids. V was cut by 2 bases and J by 7 bases, with 10 bases left in between. Germline CDR1 reads MDHEN; CDR2 reads SYDVKM. The chain's CDR3 is CASSLPSAYTQYF. DNA of the CDR3: TGTGCCAGCAGTTTACCTAGCGCCTATACGCAGTATTTT.

Many counts were recorded for this clonotype. The chain employs TRBV12-3 or TRBV12-4 and TRBJ1-4, with 9 bases that match TRBD1. The trim removed 4 bases at V and 6 bases at J, leaving 9 bases unmatched. The CDR3 spans 16 residues. The DNA of the CDR3 is TGTGCCAGCAGTTCTCGGACAGGGGAGAGAGATGAAAAACTGTTTTTT. This codes for CASSSRTGERDEKLFF.

In this sample, this clonotype turned up many times. The chain joins TRBV6-2 or TRBV6-3 to TRBJ1-1, with a weak D call TRBD1 (6 bases). CDR3 length: 11 amino acids. Germline loops: CDR1 MNHEY, CDR2 SVGEGT. V lost 10 bases and J lost 2, with 8 bases in between. The CDR3 reads CATGGNTEAFF. The CDR3 DNA is TGTGCCACTGGGGGCAACACTGAAGCTTTCTTT.

The chain combines TRBV28 with TRBJ2-7, with TRBD1 matching over 9 bases. From germline, CDR1 is MDHEN and CDR2 SYDVKM. V gave up 8 bases and J gave up 1 base; unmatched junction bases: 3. This CDR3 comprises 13 residues. The CDR3 reads CASQDRGSYEQYF. The DNA of the CDR3 is TGTGCCAGCCAAGACAGGGGGTCCTACGAGCAGTACTTC.

This clonotype was seen ten or more times. The chain recombines TRBV7-9 with TRBJ2-3; D is unclear. Germline lookup yields CDR1 SEHNR and CDR2 FQNEAQ (reference sequence). There are 14 residues in the CDR3. V was trimmed by 3 bases and J by 2 bases, leaving 9 bases between them. CDR3 DNA sequence: TGTGCCAGCAGCTTTGGGGAATACACAGATACGCAGTATTTT. It codes for CASSFGEYTDTQYF.

The sample holds many counts of this clonotype. The rearrangement links TRBV20-1 to TRBJ2-3, with TRBD2 matching 11 bases. Germline values: CDR1 DFQATT, CDR2 SNEGSKA (reference sequence). The CDR3 extends over 14 amino acids. The ends lost 3 bases at V and 3 bases at J; junction bases unmatched: 2. The CDR3 is CSASLAGGTDTQYF. CDR3 in DNA: TGCAGTGCTAGCCTAGCGGGAGGTACAGATACGCAGTATTTT.

In this sample, this clonotype turned up many times. The chain combines TRBV6-2 or TRBV6-3 with TRBJ1-5, with 10 bases matching TRBD1. V trimming: 4 bases; J trimming: 4 bases; junction bases outside the gene matches: 7. Germline assignment: CDR1 MNHEY and CDR2 SVGEGT. The length of the CDR3 is 16 residues. The DNA for the CDR3 is TGTGCCAGCAGTTTTACCGGGACAGGGGTTAATCAGCCCCAGCATTTT. Its protein is CASSFTGTGVNQPQHF.

V is TRBV28 and J is TRBJ2-5; the match to TRBD1 covers 7 bases. The CDR3 is 15 amino acids. Germline V gene lookup returns CDR1 MDHEN and CDR2 SYDVKM. V shed 7 bases, J shed 3 bases, and the junction held 11 bases outside the gene matches. As DNA, the CDR3 is TGTGCCAGCAACCCGCCGGGACAGCAGAAAGAGACCCAGTACTTC. Residues: CASNPPGQQKETQYF.

This clonotype was seen a single time. This chain links TRBV20-1 with TRBJ1-2, with TRBD1 matching over 8 bases. CDR1 is DFQATT, CDR2 SNEGSKA, per germline (reference sequence). The CDR3 runs 13 residues. V shed 4 bases, J shed 6 bases, and the junction held 7 bases outside the gene matches. The CDR3 reads CSATDREIHGYTF. DNA of the CDR3: TGCAGTGCTACGGACAGGGAAATTCATGGCTACACCTTC.

This clonotype was counted only a few times. The chain couples TRBV19 to TRBJ1-6, with D possibly being TRBD1 (6 bases). CDR3 size: 20 residues. V was pared by 5 bases and J by 0 bases, with 23 bases between. Germline CDR1 LNHDA, CDR2 SQIVND (reference sequence). CDR3 amino acids: CASSQFRADSRSSYNSPLHF. Here the CDR3 DNA reads TGTGCCAGTAGTCAATTTCGGGCGGACAGTCGAAGCTCCTATAATTCACCCCTCCACTTT.

The chain uses TRBV18 and TRBJ1-1; the D is unclear. The CDR3 has 13 amino acids. Trimming stripped 3 bases from V and 10 bases from J, with 15 bases between. Germline V gene sequence: CDR1 KGHSH, CDR2 LQKENI. CDR3 in amino acids: CASSPRETTTAFF. The CDR3 region has the DNA TGTGCCAGCTCACCGAGGGAAACAACCACAGCTTTCTTT.

This clonotype was counted many times. The chain carries TRBV9 and TRBJ2-7; D uncertain. The CDR3 runs 15 residues. Germline V lookup: CDR1 SGDLS, CDR2 YYNGEE. The V end lost 4 bases, the J end lost 0 bases, and 14 bases lay between the germline ends. CDR3 in DNA: TGTGCCAGCAGCCCCACGGTGGCCGGCTCCTACGAGCAGTACTTC. It yields the protein CASSPTVAGSYEQYF.

The table lists this clonotype with a few counts. The rearrangement links TRBV28 to TRBJ1-1; D is undetermined. CDR1 is MDHEN and CDR2 is SYDVKM in the germline V gene. The germline V and J ends were trimmed by 5 bases and 5 bases, with 9 bases remaining between them. The CDR3 length is 12 residues. The CDR3 loop reads CASSPVRTEAFF. The DNA for the CDR3 is TGTGCCAGCAGTCCTGTTAGGACTGAAGCTTTCTTT.

This clonotype has a handful of counts. The rearrangement uses TRBV12-3 or TRBV12-4 and TRBJ1-4; maybe TRBD1 (6 bases). V lost 6 bases and J lost 5, with 19 bases in between. There are 16 residues in the CDR3. The chain's CDR3 is CASRNRVIKGNEKLFF. DNA for the CDR3: TGTGCCAGCAGAAACAGGGTTATTAAGGGGAATGAAAAACTGTTTTTT.

There are many counts of this clonotype. The chain couples TRBV7-8 to TRBJ1-1; tentatively, D is TRBD1 (5 bases). The CDR3 length is 14 residues. Germline V gene data show CDR1 as SGHVS and CDR2 as FQNEAQ. The ends were cut back, 1 base at V and 4 bases at J, with 10 bases in the middle. This CDR3 is CASSLGEGATEAFF. CDR3 in DNA: TGTGCCAGCAGCTTAGGTGAAGGGGCCACTGAAGCTTTCTTT.

In this sample, this clonotype turned up many times. The J gene is TRBJ2-4, the V gene TRBV7-2; TRBD1 matches at 7 bases. This CDR3 comprises 14 residues. From germline, CDR1 is SGHTA and CDR2 FQGNSA. Unmatched junction bases numbered 5, after V lost 5 bases and J lost 4 bases. CDR3 nucleotide sequence: TGTGCCAGCAGCCGAGGGGGCGCGAAAAACATTCAGTACTTC. Protein sequence: CASSRGGAKNIQYF.

This clonotype was detected many times. The V call is TRBV5-1, the J call TRBJ2-7; 9 nucleotides line up with TRBD2. Germline CDR1 is SGHRS and CDR2 is YFSETQ. V dropped 1 base and J dropped 2; count of bases not matched to a gene: 4. The CDR3 is made up of 15 amino acids. This chain's CDR3 is CASSLSSGGAYEQYF. The DNA for the CDR3 is TGCGCCAGCAGCTTGAGTAGCGGGGGAGCCTACGAGCAGTACTTC.

This clonotype was seen only a few times. This chain uses TRBV7-2 with TRBJ2-1; weak D call: TRBD2 (5 bases). The CDR3 is made up of 13 amino acids. The germline V and J ends were trimmed by 5 bases and 6 bases, with 11 bases remaining between them. In germline, CDR1 is SGHTA, CDR2 FQGNSA. The CDR3 region has the DNA TGTGCCAGCAGCCCCGGACTTCTCAATGAGCAGTTCTTC. Protein sequence: CASSPGLLNEQFF.

This clonotype was observed at least ten times. The rearrangement uses TRBV14 and TRBJ1-1; D unresolved. The germline V gene encodes CDR1 SGHDN and CDR2 FVKESK. The ends were cut back, 1 base at V and 1 base at J, with 13 bases in the middle. The CDR3 sequence is 16 residues long. DNA for the CDR3: TGTGCCAGCAGCCAAGGAACTACACATCCGAACACTGAAGCTTTCTTT. Amino acid sequence: CASSQGTTHPNTEAFF. The full variable domain, completed using reference TRBV14 and TRBJ1-1, is EAGVTQFPSHSVIEKGQTVTLRCDPISGHDNLYWYRRVMGKEIKFLLHFVKESKQDESGMPNNRFLAERTGGTYSTLKVQPAELEDSGVYFCASSQGTTHPNTEAFFGQGTRLTVV.

This clonotype was detected many times. The gene calls are TRBV11-2 and TRBJ2-3; D perhaps matches TRBD1 (5 bases). Germline V gene lookup returns CDR1 SGHAT and CDR2 FQNNGV. The CDR3 is 14 residues long. With 4 bases removed from V and 6 bases from J, the gap between germline ends came to 14 bases. CDR3 residues: CASSWAGPPDTQYF. The DNA of the CDR3 is TGTGCCAGCAGCTGGGCAGGGCCCCCGGATACGCAGTATTTT.

V is TRBV18 and J is TRBJ2-7; TRBD2 is a possible D gene (6 bases). Germline V gene sequence: CDR1 KGHSH, CDR2 LQKENI. There are 17 residues in the CDR3. Trimming removed 3 bases from V and 6 bases from J, with 24 bases in between. Here the CDR3 reads CASSPPDGVRPEGEQYF. CDR3 sequence (DNA): TGTGCCAGCTCACCCCCCGACGGGGTACGACCGGAGGGCGAGCAGTACTTC.